This entry concerns a single T cell receptor beta chain. In the authors' methods: Scientists estimated how many nucleated cells there were by amplifying reference gene primers. The repertoire was sequenced with immunoSEQ multiplex PCR; TCRdb's copy has only in-frame clones and lacks some. V, J and clone size were drawn from that table, and D and trimming were deduced from the DNA. This sample has 140,000 to 150,000 clones; 85% to 90% occur once, and the top ten carry roughly an eighth. The entry originates in a study of blood T cell repertoires in COVID-19. About the research overall: Acute-phase and convalescent COVID-19 samples originated in the United States, Italy and Spain. In each case, the material was cDNA or gDNA derived from T cells, B-cell-depleted T cells, or PBMCs.

Trimming left V 7 bases short and J 1 base short, with 9 bases between. The CDR3 is 12 residues long. Germline loops: CDR1 SGDLS, CDR2 YYNGEE. The sequence derives from a man aged 18 to 29 with COVID-19, enrolled during active disease. This chain uses TRBV9 with TRBJ2-7; D perhaps matches TRBD1 (5 bases). The sequencing input was peripheral blood. CDR3 in DNA: TGTGCCAGCCAGGGCAGTTCCTACGAGCAGTACTTC. This sequence encodes CASQGSSYEQYF.